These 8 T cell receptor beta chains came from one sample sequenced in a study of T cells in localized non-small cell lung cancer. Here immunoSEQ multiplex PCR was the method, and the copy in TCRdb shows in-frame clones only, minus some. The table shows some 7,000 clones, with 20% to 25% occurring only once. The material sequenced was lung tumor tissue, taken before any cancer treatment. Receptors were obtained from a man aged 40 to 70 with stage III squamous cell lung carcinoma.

For the CDR3, the DNA is TGTGCCAGCAGCCTTGGCCGGGCCAGGGGTCAAGAGACCCAGTACTTC. Residues: CASSLGRARGQETQYF. This chain connects TRBV11-3 to TRBJ2-5, with D possibly matching TRBD1 (6 bases). The V and J ends lost 5 bases and 2 bases respectively, with 18 bases between them. Germline values: CDR1 SGHNT, CDR2 YENEEA. The CDR3 loop spans 16 amino acids.

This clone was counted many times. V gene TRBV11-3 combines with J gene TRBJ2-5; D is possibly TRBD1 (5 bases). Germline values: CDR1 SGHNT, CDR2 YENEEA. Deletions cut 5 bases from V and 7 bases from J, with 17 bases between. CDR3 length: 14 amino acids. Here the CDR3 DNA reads TGTGCCAGCAGCCCCCTCCAGGGAACGGGGACCCAGTACTTC. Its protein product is CASSPLQGTGTQYF.

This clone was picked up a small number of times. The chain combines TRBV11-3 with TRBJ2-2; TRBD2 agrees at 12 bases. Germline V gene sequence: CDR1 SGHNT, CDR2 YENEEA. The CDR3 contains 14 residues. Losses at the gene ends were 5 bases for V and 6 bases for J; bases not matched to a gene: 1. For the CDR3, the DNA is TGTGCCAGCAGCCCTAGCGGGGGGGCCGGGGAGCTGTTTTTT. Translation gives CASSPSGGAGELFF.

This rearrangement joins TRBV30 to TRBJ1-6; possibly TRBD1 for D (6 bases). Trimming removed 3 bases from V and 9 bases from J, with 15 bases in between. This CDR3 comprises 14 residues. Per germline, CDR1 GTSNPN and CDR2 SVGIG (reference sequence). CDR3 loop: CAWRPGTITSPLHF. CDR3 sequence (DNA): TGTGCCTGGAGGCCTGGGACAATCACTTCACCCCTCCACTTT.

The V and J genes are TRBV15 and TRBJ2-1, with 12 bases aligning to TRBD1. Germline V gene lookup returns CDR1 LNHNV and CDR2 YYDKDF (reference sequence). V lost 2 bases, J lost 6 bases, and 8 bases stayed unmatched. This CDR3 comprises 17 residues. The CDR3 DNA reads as TGTGCCACCAGCAGAAAGGGCGCGGGACAGGGGGCCAATGAGCAGTTCTTC. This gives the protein CATSRKGAGQGANEQFF.

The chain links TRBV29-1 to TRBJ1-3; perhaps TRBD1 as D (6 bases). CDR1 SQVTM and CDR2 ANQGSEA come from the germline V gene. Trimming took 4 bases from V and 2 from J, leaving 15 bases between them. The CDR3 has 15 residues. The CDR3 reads CSVAPGGGAGNTIYF. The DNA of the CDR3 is TGCAGCGTTGCCCCGGGAGGGGGAGCTGGAAACACCATATATTTT.

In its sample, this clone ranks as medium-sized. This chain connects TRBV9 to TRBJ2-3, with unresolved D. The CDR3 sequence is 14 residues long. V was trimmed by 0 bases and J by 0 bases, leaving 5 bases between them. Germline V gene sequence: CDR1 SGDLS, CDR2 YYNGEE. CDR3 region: CASSVGDSTDTQYF. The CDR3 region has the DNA TGTGCCAGCAGCGTAGGTGACAGCACAGATACGCAGTATTTT.

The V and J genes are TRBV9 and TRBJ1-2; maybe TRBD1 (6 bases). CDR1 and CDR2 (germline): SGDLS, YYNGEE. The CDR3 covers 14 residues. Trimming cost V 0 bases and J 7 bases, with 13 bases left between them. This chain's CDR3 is CASSVVPGESGYTF. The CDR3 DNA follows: TGTGCCAGCAGCGTAGTACCAGGGGAGAGTGGCTACACCTTC.